The entry below describes one T cell receptor (beta chain). Its antigen remains unknown. This entry comes from a study of post-analysis software for immune sequencing data. Study outcomes and limitations: A few TRBV segments (TRBV5-6, TRBV5-1 and TRBV20-1 among them) occurred more frequently in patients than in controls.

The V and J ends lost 4 bases and 5 bases respectively, with 17 bases between them. CDR1 is PRHDT, CDR2 FYEKMQ, per germline (reference sequence). CDR3 size: 15 residues. The TCR beta cDNA libraries carried unique molecular identifiers. TCRdb passed the PCR reads through MiXCR, listing each CDR3 protein once. The data hold approximately 690,000 distinct CDR3 sequences, with 55% to 60% observed a single time. The TCR was taken from a girl between 2 and 10 years old with multiple sclerosis. This chain links TRBV13 with TRBJ2-5, with D perhaps given as TRBD1 or TRBD2 (5 bases each). Sequences were obtained from blood. CDR3 protein: CASSSSGTAGETQYF. Written as DNA, the CDR3 is TGTGCCAGCAGCTCCTCCGGGACGGCCGGGGAGACCCAGTACTTC.